This T cell receptor beta chain was found in a study of technical replicates of blood from a handful of donors. The protocol was immunoSEQ multiplex PCR, while the TCRdb copy is restricted to in-frame clones and leaves out a portion. The sample lists some 66,000 clones, 70% to 90% occurring once. The CDR3 sequence is 17 residues long. CDR1 and CDR2 from the germline V gene are SGHNT and YENEEA. V was cut by 0 bases and J by 6 bases, with 17 bases left in between. The clonotype comes from a human donor in good health. Some clones in this sample may be carry-over from other donors' samples. Specimen: PBMCs. The chain joins TRBV11-3 to TRBJ2-2, with D possibly being TRBD1 (6 bases). CDR3 amino acids: CASSLDFAGVKAGELFF. CDR3 DNA: TGTGCCAGCAGCTTAGATTTCGCAGGGGTTAAGGCCGGGGAGCTGTTTTTT.